What follows are 13 T cell receptor beta chains derived from one specimen sequenced in a study of blood T cell repertoires in COVID-19. This table comes from immunoSEQ multiplex PCR, and its TCRdb copy is limited to in-frame clones, with some not included. The sample has roughly 130,000 clones; about four fifths are singletons. Sequencing used peripheral blood. The receptors were sampled from a woman aged 55-75 years with acute or convalescent COVID-19.

The chain employs TRBV27 and TRBJ1-5; D is possibly TRBD1 (6 bases). The germline V and J ends were trimmed by 5 bases and 1 base, with 15 bases remaining between them. This CDR3 is built from 16 residues. CDR1 is MNHEY, CDR2 SMNVEV, per germline (reference sequence). The CDR3 region has the DNA TGTGCCAGCAGTCCATTAACAGGGAACAGCAATCAGCCCCAGCATTTT. This codes for CASSPLTGNSNQPQHF.

The gene calls are TRBV9 and TRBJ2-6; 11 positions agree with TRBD2. The ends lost 4 bases at V and 0 bases at J; junction bases unmatched: 6. CDR3 size: 18 residues. Germline V CDR1 and CDR2: SGDLS, YYNGEE. The CDR3 sequence is CASSNPSGGFSGANVLTF. For the CDR3, the DNA is TGTGCCAGCAGCAACCCTAGCGGGGGGTTCTCTGGGGCCAACGTCCTGACTTTC.

J is TRBJ2-7 and V is TRBV5-4; TRBD2 matches 9 bases. This CDR3 is built from 16 residues. The V segment lost 0 bases and the J segment 1 base; nucleotides outside the gene matches: 5. Germline values: CDR1 SGHNT, CDR2 YYREEE (reference sequence). The CDR3 loop is CASSLDLAGSSYEQYF. The CDR3 nucleotides are TGTGCCAGCAGCTTGGACCTAGCGGGGTCTTCCTACGAGCAGTACTTC.

The chain joins TRBV30 to TRBJ2-5, with D unresolved. V lost 4 bases, J lost 4 bases, and 10 bases lay in between. There are 12 residues in the CDR3. Per the germline V gene, CDR1 is GTSNPN and CDR2 is SVGIG (reference sequence). CDR3 nucleotides: TGTGCCTGGACGGCGACACCAGAGACCCAGTACTTC. Translated: CAWTATPETQYF.

The chain carries TRBV9 and TRBJ1-5; D is unresolved. This CDR3 has 14 amino acids. Germline CDR1 and CDR2: SGDLS and YYNGEE. The V end lost 0 bases, the J end lost 9 bases, and 13 bases lay between the germline ends. This CDR3 is CASSVGQAQGPQHF. The CDR3 bases are TGTGCCAGCAGCGTAGGGCAGGCTCAAGGGCCCCAGCATTTT.

The rearrangement uses TRBV7-9 and TRBJ1-3, with unresolved D. This CDR3 spans 14 amino acids. V lost 5 bases to trimming and J lost 0 bases, with 8 bases between them. CDR1 is SEHNR and CDR2 is FQNEAQ in the germline V gene (reference sequence). The CDR3 region has the DNA TGTGCCAGCAGCGAACAGAGCTCTGGAAACACCATATATTTT. Its protein product is CASSEQSSGNTIYF.

The chain joins TRBV29-1 to TRBJ1-5; D is undetermined. Germline V lookup: CDR1 SQVTM, CDR2 ANQGSEA. The V end was cut by 5 bases, the J end by 8 bases, with 16 bases between. CDR3 length: 13 amino acids. The CDR3 loop reads CSVRSQTGEPQHF. The DNA for the CDR3 is TGCAGCGTTCGGTCTCAGACTGGAGAGCCCCAGCATTTT. Complete variable domain (other parts from reference TRBV29-1 and TRBJ1-5): SAVISQKPSRDICQRGTSLTIQCQVDSQVTMMFWYRQQPGQSLTLIATANQGSEATYESGFVIDKFPISRPNLTFSTLTVSNMSPEDSSIYLCSVRSQTGEPQHFGDGTRLSIL.

The V gene is TRBV2, the J gene TRBJ1-5, with TRBD1 matching 9 bases. Germline trimming cut 7 bases from V and 1 base from J; bases unmatched to any gene: 2. The germline V gene has CDR1 SNHLY and CDR2 FYNNEI. The CDR3 extends over 14 amino acids. The CDR3 bases are TGTGCCAGCAAAGACAGGGGGAGCAATCAGCCCCAGCATTTT. Protein: CASKDRGSNQPQHF.

The rearrangement uses TRBV27 and TRBJ1-6; 8 bases agree with TRBD1. The ends lost 0 bases at V and 6 bases at J; junction bases unmatched: 7. This CDR3 has 17 amino acids. Germline CDR1 is MNHEY and CDR2 is SMNVEV (reference sequence). CDR3 coding DNA: TGTGCCAGCAGTTTATCCCGGCAGGGGGCGAGTAATTCACCCCTCCACTTT. The encoded protein is CASSLSRQGASNSPLHF.

The J gene is TRBJ1-2, the V gene TRBV2, with D perhaps matching TRBD1 (5 bases). Trimming pared 3 bases from V and 5 bases from J, leaving 22 bases between. Germline CDR1 is SNHLY and CDR2 is FYNNEI. The CDR3 length is 17 residues. The CDR3 region has the DNA TGTGCCAGCAGTGAGGCGACAGTGGATAACAGCATTTATGGCTACACCTTC. This sequence encodes CASSEATVDNSIYGYTF.

In this sample, this clone turned up a few times. V usage is TRBV7-9 and J usage is TRBJ2-2; 7 bases match TRBD1. The CDR3 totals 15 residues. Germline lookup yields CDR1 SEHNR and CDR2 FQNEAQ (reference sequence). V lost 1 base to trimming and J lost 1 base; unmatched junction nucleotides: 0. The CDR3 DNA is TGTGCCAGCAGCTTAGGACAGGGGAACACCGGGGAGCTGTTTTTT. It yields the protein CASSLGQGNTGELFF.

The V gene is TRBV7-9, the J gene TRBJ2-5; D is perhaps TRBD1 (7 bases). This CDR3 contains 15 residues. V lost 1 base and J 4 bases, leaving 13 bases between the germline ends. CDR1 is SEHNR, CDR2 FQNEAQ, per germline (reference sequence). CDR3 in amino acids: CASSLVGQGGETQYF. CDR3 DNA sequence: TGTGCCAGCAGCTTAGTTGGTCAGGGGGGAGAGACCCAGTACTTC.

This chain joins TRBV10-3 and TRBJ2-7; 7 bases align to TRBD1. Germline trimming cut 4 bases from V and 1 base from J; bases unmatched to any gene: 4. The germline V gene encodes CDR1 ENHRY and CDR2 SYGVKD. This CDR3 spans 14 amino acids. The CDR3 protein is CAISGGTESYEQYF. CDR3 bases: TGTGCCATCAGTGGAGGGACAGAGTCCTACGAGCAGTACTTC.